This TCR beta chain was identified during a study of blood T cell repertoires in COVID-19. Produced via immunoSEQ multiplex PCR; TCRdb's table is partial and in-frame only. The sample yields around 230,000 clones, about 81% seen once. In germline, CDR1 is MRHNA, CDR2 SNTAGT. Trimming cost V 2 bases and J 7 bases, with 11 bases left between them. CDR3 length: 13 amino acids. The V call is TRBV6-4, the J call TRBJ1-2; no firm D call. The receptor comes from a man in his forties who had recovered from COVID-19. Material for sequencing was PBMCs or T cells enriched from blood (not recorded which). CDR3 sequence reads: CASSDPGRGGYTF. As DNA, the CDR3 is TGTGCCAGCAGTGACCCCGGGCGGGGTGGCTACACCTTC.